The 25 T cell receptor beta chains given below trace back to one sample, sequenced in a study of metastatic and nonmetastatic thyroid tumors. TCRdb redid the clone calls on the PCR reads using MiXCR. This table has roughly 45,000 clones, around 3.1% appearing once. Thyroid surgery had not been preceded by any treatment in any patient. Specimen: blood. Receptor source: a female donor with papillary thyroid cancer or a benign thyroid nodule (not recorded which). Some clones in this sample may be carry-over from other donors' samples.

The sample holds a few counts of this clone. The rearrangement joins TRBV2 to TRBJ2-1; unclear D gene. This CDR3 has 14 amino acids. V shed 8 bases and J shed 6 bases, with 17 bases lying between them. From germline, CDR1 is SNHLY and CDR2 FYNNEI. CDR3 sequence (DNA): TGTGCCAGCGCGCCGCGCACCTCTGGCAATGAGCAGTTCTTC. Protein: CASAPRTSGNEQFF.

This clone showed up many times. This sequence joins TRBV6-1 and TRBJ2-2; no reliable D call. Trimming took off 5 bases at V and 4 bases at J, with 5 bases between the two ends. The germline V gene has CDR1 MNHNS and CDR2 SASEGT. The CDR3 is 12 residues long. CDR3 loop: CASSYRTGELFF. The CDR3 DNA is TGTGCCAGCAGTTATCGCACCGGGGAGCTGTTTTTT.

DNA of the CDR3: TGCAGTGCTAGAGATTCGGTCGGGGGGGCCGGGGAGCTGTTTTTT. It encodes CSARDSVGGAGELFF. The chain carries TRBV20-1 and TRBJ2-2; 8 bases agree with TRBD2. Germline V gives CDR1 DFQATT, CDR2 SNEGSKA (reference sequence). The V segment lost 0 bases and the J segment 6 bases; nucleotides outside the gene matches: 6. The CDR3 loop spans 15 amino acids.

Comments on this clone: At one end, the junction sequence differs from germline, possibly due to a read error. This chain links TRBV7-2 with TRBJ2-1; D assignment may be TRBD1 or TRBD2 (5 bases each). Germline lookup yields CDR1 SGHTA and CDR2 FQGNSA. The CDR3 extends over 14 amino acids. CDR3 in amino acids: CAISPGSGTNEQFF. The CDR3 nucleotides read TGTGCCATCAGCCCAGGATCCGGGACGAATGAGCAGTTCTTC.

Many counts were recorded for this clone. J is TRBJ2-3 and V is TRBV10-3, with TRBD1 identical over 11 bases. This CDR3 has 12 residues. With V trimmed by 9 bases and J by 4 bases, 0 bases remained unmatched. Germline V gives CDR1 ENHRY, CDR2 SYGVKD. In nucleotides, the CDR3 is TGTGCCATGGGACAGGGGGCAGATACGCAGTATTTT. Protein sequence: CAMGQGADTQYF.

The chain couples TRBV28 to TRBJ1-6; D is undetermined. V shed 2 bases and J shed 8 bases, with 10 bases lying between them. The germline V gene has CDR1 MDHEN and CDR2 SYDVKM. The CDR3 is 14 amino acids. The CDR3 region has the DNA TGTGCCAGCAGTTTACGGGCCCCTTATTCACCCCTCCACTTT. Protein: CASSLRAPYSPLHF.

The chain combines TRBV12-3 or TRBV12-4 with TRBJ2-7; 10 nucleotides line up with TRBD2. V lost 3 bases, J lost 4 bases, and 3 bases stayed unmatched. CDR3 length equals 14 residues. The CDR3 DNA reads TGTGCCAGCAGTTTGGCTAGCGGGAGTTACGAGCAGTACTTC. As protein: CASSLASGSYEQYF.

The gene calls are TRBV6-1 and TRBJ1-5; possible D gene TRBD1, 6 bases. Germline assignment: CDR1 MNHNS and CDR2 SASEGT. This CDR3 is built from 21 residues. V lost 7 bases and J 0 bases, leaving 31 bases between the germline ends. This CDR3 is CASNPTKGGRETQYSNQPQHF. Written as DNA, the CDR3 is TGTGCCAGCAACCCCACCAAAGGGGGGAGAGAGACCCAGTATAGCAATCAGCCCCAGCATTTT.

This clone was seen repeatedly, ten times or more. The chain couples TRBV19 to TRBJ1-4; D gene uncertain. Per germline, CDR1 LNHDA and CDR2 SQIVND (reference sequence). The CDR3 has 14 amino acids. Trimming stripped 2 bases from V and 10 bases from J, with 14 bases between. The CDR3 protein is CASSITAGKGKLFF. The CDR3 DNA follows: TGTGCCAGTAGTATAACGGCGGGGAAGGGAAAACTGTTTTTT.

This clone was recorded at least ten times. This sample includes further DNA sequences coding for the same CDR3. The chain employs TRBV12-3 or TRBV12-4 and TRBJ1-1; no definite D call. Trimming stripped 5 bases from V and 0 bases from J, with 7 bases between. The CDR3 length is 13 residues. CDR3 DNA sequence: TGTGCCAGCAGTCGGACGGTGAACACTGAAGCTTTCTTT. Protein: CASSRTVNTEAFF.

This clone occurred many times. The rearrangement uses TRBV5-1 and TRBJ2-7; 8 nucleotides align to TRBD1. CDR1 and CDR2 (germline): SGHRS, YFSETQ. With V trimmed by 1 base and J by 4 bases, 4 bases remained unmatched. The CDR3 loop spans 14 amino acids. The CDR3 loop reads CASSLFTGGYEQYF. The CDR3 nucleotides read TGCGCCAGCAGCTTGTTTACAGGGGGTTACGAGCAGTACTTC.

Notes on this clone: This may be a read error: a much more frequent sequence differs by one nucleotide. The J gene is TRBJ2-2, the V gene TRBV6-2 or TRBV6-3, with 8 bases aligning to TRBD2. This CDR3 has 13 amino acids. CDR1 MNHEY and CDR2 SVGEGT come from the germline V gene. The CDR3 here is CVSSGRRGGELFF. The CDR3 bases are TGTGTCAGCAGCGGGAGAAGGGGCGGGGAGCTGTTTTTT.

This clone has a handful of counts. The V gene is TRBV27, the J gene TRBJ2-1; a weak D match, TRBD1 (6 bases). Trimming shortened V by 5 bases and J by 9 bases, and 14 bases separated the two germline ends. Looked up from germline, CDR1 is MNHEY and CDR2 is SMNVEV (reference sequence). The CDR3 is 13 amino acids. CDR3 coding DNA: TGTGCCAGCAGTAAAACAGGGTCCCGTGAGCAGTTCTTC. Encoded protein: CASSKTGSREQFF.

This clone was seen a handful of times. The chain uses TRBV14 and TRBJ2-7; 10 bases fit TRBD1. With 4 bases clipped from V and 7 bases from J, the junction kept 10 bases outside the gene matches. The CDR3 is 15 residues long. Germline loops: CDR1 SGHDN, CDR2 FVKESK. This CDR3 is CASSRTGTGAGEQYF. CDR3 bases: TGTGCCAGCAGCCGGACCGGGACAGGGGCGGGAGAGCAGTACTTC.

The table lists this clone with many counts. This rearrangement joins TRBV5-5 to TRBJ2-1, with D perhaps TRBD1 (6 bases). CDR3 length: 17 amino acids. Looked up from germline, CDR1 is SGHKS and CDR2 is YYEKEE (reference sequence). V was shortened by 0 bases and J by 2 bases, with 15 bases between the two germline ends. CDR3 DNA: TGTGCCAGCAGCTTGGAAGGACAGCGAACCACCTACAATGAGCAGTTCTTC. Its translation is CASSLEGQRTTYNEQFF.

This clone ranks as medium-sized. The CDR3 here is CASSDSGTTGELFF. CDR3 nucleotides: TGTGCCAGCAGTGACTCGGGGACAACCGGGGAGCTGTTTTTT. The rearrangement uses TRBV6-4 and TRBJ2-2; maybe TRBD1 (6 bases). V gave up 0 bases and J gave up 5 bases, with 7 bases separating them. This CDR3 spans 14 amino acids. The germline V gene has CDR1 MRHNA and CDR2 SNTAGT.

The table lists this clone with a few counts. The J gene is TRBJ1-2, the V gene TRBV2; D is ambiguous. There are 13 residues in the CDR3. V lost 3 bases and J 3 bases, leaving 8 bases between the germline ends. Looked up from germline, CDR1 is SNHLY and CDR2 is FYNNEI. The CDR3, as DNA: TGTGCCAGCAGTGATGGGAGGGACTATGGCTACACCTTC. Its protein product is CASSDGRDYGYTF.

This clone has more than one count but fewer than ten. This chain connects TRBV11-3 to TRBJ2-7; no reliable D call. The CDR3 has 13 amino acids. Deletions cut 7 bases from V and 1 base from J, with 11 bases between. Germline CDR1 reads SGHNT; CDR2 reads YENEEA. CDR3 nucleotides: TGTGCCAGCATCTCCGGTAGTTCCTACGAGCAGTACTTC. Translating gives CASISGSSYEQYF.

This clone was detected a few times. This sequence joins TRBV20-1 and TRBJ1-1; a possible D gene is TRBD1 (5 bases). V shed 1 base and J shed 7 bases, with 7 bases lying between them. Germline loops: CDR1 DFQATT, CDR2 SNEGSKA (reference sequence). The CDR3 totals 11 residues. Here the CDR3 DNA reads TGCAGTGCTAGAGGGGGCGGTGAAGCTTTCTTT. It specifies CSARGGGEAFF.

The gene calls are TRBV19 and TRBJ2-7; the match to TRBD2 covers 9 bases. The CDR3 covers 16 residues. Germline assignment: CDR1 LNHDA and CDR2 SQIVND (reference sequence). Trimming took 4 bases from V and 0 from J; bases not matched to a gene: 7. In nucleotides, the CDR3 is TGTGCCAGTAGTACCCAACATAGCGGGAGCTCCTACGAGCAGTACTTC. Its protein is CASSTQHSGSSYEQYF.

This clone appeared a few times. V gene TRBV19 combines with J gene TRBJ2-1, with 8 positions matching TRBD2. Germline V CDR1 and CDR2: LNHDA, SQIVND (reference sequence). Trimming cost V 7 bases and J 7 bases; bases outside gene matches: 12. CDR3 length: 15 residues. The CDR3 loop is CASTVSSGWGNEQFF. DNA of the CDR3: TGTGCCAGTACGGTTTCTAGCGGGTGGGGGAATGAGCAGTTCTTC.

A few counts support this clone. The chain couples TRBV6-9 to TRBJ2-1, with no clear D. V was trimmed by 4 bases and J by 1 base, leaving 5 bases between them. Germline V gene sequence: CDR1 MNHGY, CDR2 SVAAGI. The CDR3 has 13 amino acids. The CDR3 DNA is TGTGCCAGCAGTTCTGAGTCCTACAATGAGCAGTTCTTC. Its protein is CASSSESYNEQFF.

This clone was detected ten times or more. The chain carries TRBV28 and TRBJ2-1; 7 nucleotides line up with TRBD2. The V segment lost 4 bases and the J segment 15 bases; nucleotides outside the gene matches: 9. Germline assignment: CDR1 MDHEN and CDR2 SYDVKM. The CDR3 contains 12 residues. CDR3 region: CASSSGTIKLFF. DNA for the CDR3: TGTGCCAGCAGTTCCGGGACTATCAAACTGTTCTTC.

This clone was found a few times. The chain links TRBV27 to TRBJ1-2; D uncertain. V was clipped by 3 bases and J by 5 bases, with 19 bases between them. Germline CDR1 reads MNHEY; CDR2 reads SMNVEV (reference sequence). There are 16 residues in the CDR3. CDR3 region: CASSLRGQPEEYGYTF. The DNA of the CDR3 is TGTGCCAGCAGTTTGCGTGGGCAGCCGGAGGAATATGGCTACACCTTC.

This clone was found many times. The chain recombines TRBV19 with TRBJ2-5, with TRBD1 matching 7 bases. V gave up 4 bases and J gave up 3 bases; unmatched junction bases: 5. Germline V gives CDR1 LNHDA, CDR2 SQIVND (reference sequence). The CDR3 spans 14 residues. CDR3 bases: TGTGCCAGTAGTAAGTCAGGGGGAAAAGAGACCCAGTACTTC. Its translation: CASSKSGGKETQYF.